This passage covers 7 T cell receptor beta chains from one sample sequenced in a study of shared clonotypes between healthy human individuals. The repertoire was sequenced with immunoSEQ multiplex PCR; TCRdb's copy has only in-frame clones and lacks some. The sample lists 1.5 million to 2.5 million clones, about 95% seen once, with 1% to 1.5% in the top ten. Naive CD8 cells lacked CD45RO and underwent positive selection for CCR7, leaving out terminally differentiated effector memory CD45RA+ cells. The specimen was naive CD8+ T cells sorted from blood. The source of these receptors is a man aged 18 to 30 in good health.

Of note for this clone: The sample carries other DNA sequences with the same CDR3. V is TRBV27 and J is TRBJ2-7; either TRBD1 or TRBD2 may supply D (5 bases each). Trimming shortened V by 3 bases and J by 0 bases, and 9 bases separated the two germline ends. The CDR3 is 14 residues long. Looked up from germline, CDR1 is MNHEY and CDR2 is SMNVEV (reference sequence). The DNA for the CDR3 is TGTGCCAGCAGTTTGGGGGTAAGCTCCTACGAGCAGTACTTC. This translates into CASSLGVSSYEQYF.

Regarding this clone: This specimen includes other DNA sequences encoding the same CDR3. The chain carries TRBV7-9 and TRBJ1-1; D gene unclear. Trimming removed 4 bases from V and 0 bases from J, with 6 bases in between. CDR1 is SEHNR, CDR2 FQNEAQ, per germline (reference sequence). The CDR3 contains 13 residues. This CDR3 reads CASSSPLNTEAFF. The CDR3 coding sequence is TGTGCCAGCAGCTCTCCGTTGAACACTGAAGCTTTCTTT.

This clone was counted between two and nine times. V gene TRBV9 combines with J gene TRBJ1-1; a possible D gene is TRBD1 (6 bases). The CDR3 spans 12 residues. Between the trimmed V and J ends, which lost 3 bases and 6 bases, there was a span of 9 bases. Germline-derived CDR1 and CDR2 are SGDLS and YYNGEE. The DNA of the CDR3 is TGTGCCAGCAGCGCTGGACAGTCTGAAGCTTTCTTT. As protein: CASSAGQSEAFF.

Comment on this clone: With a far larger clone one base away, a read error is the likely cause. This same CDR3 is encoded by further DNA sequences in the sample. The chain links TRBV9 to TRBJ1-1; D remains ambiguous. Trimming cost V 0 bases and J 1 base, with 4 bases left between them. In germline, CDR1 is SGDLS, CDR2 YYNGEE. This CDR3 has 13 amino acids. Written as DNA, the CDR3 is TGTGCCAGCAGCGTAGGCGCGAACACTGAAGCTTTCTTT. Amino acids: CASSVGANTEAFF.

Concerning this clone: The sample holds other DNA sequences that translate to the same CDR3. The gene calls are TRBV19 and TRBJ2-7, with 7 bases that match TRBD2. The CDR3 extends over 13 amino acids. Germline CDR1 LNHDA, CDR2 SQIVND (reference sequence). Trimming took 1 base from V and 4 from J; bases not matched to a gene: 1. The CDR3 protein is CASSIGEGYEQYF. The CDR3 DNA follows: TGTGCCAGTAGTATAGGGGAGGGGTACGAGCAGTACTTC. Complete variable domain (other parts from reference TRBV19 and TRBJ2-7): DGGITQSPKYLFRKEGQNVTLSCEQNLNHDAMYWYRQDPGQGLRLIYYSQIVNDFQKGDIAEGYSVSREKKESFPLTVTSAQKNPTAFYLCASSIGEGYEQYFGPGTRLTVT.

The chain carries TRBV7-6 and TRBJ2-3; TRBD2 is a possible D gene (6 bases). The germline V gene encodes CDR1 SGHVS and CDR2 FNYEAQ. The CDR3 length is 15 residues. V dropped 1 base and J dropped 2 bases, with 10 bases sitting between them. DNA of the CDR3: TGTGCCAGCAGCTTAGAAGCGGGTAACACAGATACGCAGTATTTT. Translation: CASSLEAGNTDTQYF. Using reference TRBV7-6 and TRBJ2-3 for the parts outside the CDR3, the full variable domain is GAGVSQSPRYKVTKRGQDVALRCDPISGHVSLYWYRQALGQGPEFLTYFNYEAQQDKSGLPNDRFSAERPEGSISTLTIQRTEQRDSAMYRCASSLEAGNTDTQYFGPGTRLTVL.

This clone was recorded a few times. The chain has TRBV7-6 and TRBJ1-2; unclear D gene. CDR3 length: 13 amino acids. The V and J ends lost 5 bases and 3 bases respectively, with 10 bases between them. CDR1 and CDR2 from the germline V gene are SGHVS and FNYEAQ. The CDR3 region has the DNA TGTGCCAGCAGCCCACGGGTGGACTATGGCTACACCTTC. Protein: CASSPRVDYGYTF.